A selection of T cell receptor beta chains follows, all from one sample in a study of blood T cells in healthy people across ages. TCRdb independently ran MiXCR on the 5' RACE reads; one entry per CDR3 protein. The table includes about 1 million distinct CDR3 sequences, more than 35% detected once. Sequenced: blood. The origin of the receptors is a woman aged 55 to 70 in good health. Each CDR3 is given with its conserved first and last residue. Each record gives: V gene, clone size, J gene, D gene, CDR3 protein, CDR3 DNA. A D gene is named only where the DNA matches it firmly. The size entry is marked missing in some rows and otherwise reads once, few, many or a size class.

TRBV20-1,few,TRBJ2-7,TRBD1,CSAVGQTYEQYF,TGCAGTGCTGTGGGACAGACCTACGAGCAGTACTTC
TRBV27,few,TRBJ2-1,TRBD2,CASSLGGLPYNEQFF,TGTGCCAGCAGTTTGGGGGGACTACCCTACAATGAGCAGTTCTTC
TRBV7-9,-,TRBJ2-2,TRBD2,CASSLELAGTFGGELFF,TGTGCCAGCAGCTTAGAACTAGCGGGAACCTTCGGTGGGGAGCTGTTTTTT
TRBV6-6,-,TRBJ2-7,TRBD2,CASSSTTSGRGGEQYF,TGTGCCAGCAGCTCCACTACTAGCGGGAGAGGGGGCGAGCAGTACTTC
TRBV7-9,-,TRBJ2-1,-,CASSLGGHGDEQFF,TGTGCCAGCAGCTTGGGGGGACACGGGGATGAGCAGTTCTTC
TRBV3-1,-,TRBJ2-1,-,CASSHAQEAMETQFF,TGTGCCAGCAGCCACGCTCAGGAGGCCATGGAGACCCAGTTCTTC
TRBV10-3,few,TRBJ2-5,TRBD1,CAISNTGVSMETQYF,TGTGCCATCAGCAACACAGGGGTCAGTATGGAGACCCAGTACTTC
TRBV6-5,few,TRBJ2-5,-,CASSYPTQYF,TGTGCCAGCAGTTACCCAACCCAGTACTTC
TRBV29-1,many,TRBJ2-7,TRBD2,CSVDSVGTSGDEQYF,TGCAGCGTTGATTCGGTAGGGACTAGCGGGGACGAGCAGTACTTC
TRBV15,-,TRBJ1-6,-,CATSRDRPGAINSPLHF,TGTGCCACCAGCAGAGATCGTCCGGGGGCGATTAATTCACCCCTCCACTTT
TRBV20-1,-,TRBJ2-3,-,CSALNPAPDTQYF,TGCAGTGCTCTAAATCCCGCCCCAGATACGCAGTATTTT
TRBV28,few,TRBJ2-7,-,CASSEQGLGEQYF,TGTGCCAGCAGCGAACAGGGTTTGGGGGAGCAGTACTTC
TRBV6-1,few,TRBJ2-5,TRBD1,CASSEAWTGIQETQYF,TGTGCCAGCAGTGAAGCGTGGACAGGAATCCAAGAGACCCAGTACTTC
TRBV14,-,TRBJ2-1,TRBD1,CASSPGGRGLYNEQFF,TGTGCCAGCAGCCCTGGGGGCAGGGGGCTTTACAATGAGCAGTTCTTC
TRBV20-1,-,TRBJ1-4,-,CSARQATNEKLFF,TGCAGTGCTAGACAAGCAACTAATGAAAAACTGTTTTTT
TRBV2,-,TRBJ2-5,TRBD2,CASSETSGRQETQYF,TGTGCCAGCAGTGAAACTAGCGGGAGACAAGAGACCCAGTACTTC
TRBV5-1,-,TRBJ2-7,-,CASSLVIGSVGYYEQYF,TGCGCCAGCAGCTTGGTAATCGGCTCGGTTGGGTACTACGAGCAGTACTTC
TRBV12-3/TRBV12-4,once,TRBJ2-1,TRBD2,CASSPSFSGRWNEQFF,TGTGCCAGCAGCCCCTCGTTTAGCGGGAGGTGGAATGAGCAGTTCTTC
TRBV29-1,few,TRBJ2-1,TRBD2,CSVEGASGIIVDEQFF,TGCAGCGTTGAAGGGGCTAGCGGGATCATTGTCGATGAGCAGTTCTTC
TRBV7-9,-,TRBJ1-1,TRBD1,CASSPTGGTMGTEAFF,TGTGCCAGCAGTCCCACAGGGGGGACTATGGGAACTGAAGCTTTCTTT
TRBV6-5,-,TRBJ2-7,TRBD2,CASSYSGLAGGYEQYF,TGTGCCAGCAGTTACTCGGGACTAGCGGGAGGCTACGAGCAGTACTTC
TRBV4-1,few,TRBJ2-7,-,CASSQDSNIAYEQYF,TGCGCCAGCAGCCAAGACAGTAATATAGCCTACGAGCAGTACTTC
TRBV6-5,-,TRBJ2-5,TRBD2,CASSYLRGGWETQYF,TGTGCCAGCAGTTACCTCCGGGGAGGGTGGGAGACCCAGTACTTC
TRBV3-1,few,TRBJ2-7,TRBD2,CASSQGTGLAIYEQYF,TGTGCCAGCAGCCAAGGGACGGGACTAGCCATCTACGAGCAGTACTTC
TRBV6-5,-,TRBJ2-1,-,CASSHERHSYNEQFF,TGTGCCAGCAGTCACGAGCGGCACTCCTACAATGAGCAGTTCTTC
TRBV11-2,-,TRBJ2-1,TRBD2,CASSRTSGSVHNEQFF,TGTGCCAGCAGCAGGACTAGCGGGAGTGTCCACAATGAGCAGTTCTTC
TRBV20-1,few,TRBJ2-7,-,CSARDVQDYEQYF,TGCAGTGCTAGAGATGTACAGGACTACGAGCAGTACTTC
TRBV9,once,TRBJ2-2,-,CASSIPGITGELFF,TGTGCCAGCAGCATACCCGGCATCACCGGGGAGCTGTTTTTT
TRBV9,few,TRBJ2-3,TRBD2,CASSVGGGESTDTQYF,TGTGCCAGCAGCGTAGGCGGGGGGGAATCCACAGATACGCAGTATTTT
TRBV5-1,few,TRBJ2-3,-,CASSSTGEGTDTQYF,TGCGCCAGCAGTTCAACAGGGGAGGGAACAGATACGCAGTATTTT
TRBV7-9,-,TRBJ2-1,TRBD1,CSSRSGQLRLYF,TGTTCCAGCAGATCGGGACAGCTCAGATTGTACTTC
TRBV10-3,-,TRBJ2-7,-,CAISEAGKAYEQYF,TGTGCCATCAGTGAGGCGGGGAAAGCCTACGAGCAGTACTTC
TRBV20-1,-,TRBJ1-5,-,CSAPEGYSNQPQHF,TGCAGTGCTCCGGAGGGTTATAGCAATCAGCCCCAGCATTTT
TRBV7-9,few,TRBJ2-7,TRBD2,CASSLRGASGSLAYEQYF,TGTGCCAGCAGCTTGCGGGGGGCTAGCGGGAGTTTAGCCTACGAGCAGTACTTC
TRBV10-3,few,TRBJ1-4,TRBD1,CAIRGQGNEKLFF,TGTGCCATCAGGGGACAGGGAAATGAAAAACTGTTTTTT
TRBV15,-,TRBJ2-3,-,CATSFGSGTDTQYF,TGTGCCACCAGTTTCGGGAGTGGGACAGATACGCAGTATTTT
TRBV5-1,few,TRBJ2-1,-,CASSIGSSYNEQFF,TGCGCCAGCAGCATTGGCTCTTCTTACAATGAGCAGTTCTTC
TRBV7-8,few,TRBJ2-7,-,CASSFKSGPGAYEQYF,TGTGCCAGCAGCTTCAAGTCCGGGCCTGGGGCCTACGAGCAGTACTTC
TRBV27,-,TRBJ2-7,TRBD1,CASSFHRDRGTYEQYF,TGTGCCAGCAGTTTCCATAGGGACAGGGGCACCTACGAGCAGTACTTC
TRBV11-1,-,TRBJ2-7,TRBD1,CASSVTGTPSYNEQYF,TGTGCCAGCAGCGTGACAGGGACCCCCTCCTACAATGAGCAGTACTTC
TRBV12-3/TRBV12-4,-,TRBJ1-2,TRBD1,CASSFYRGEGGYTF,TGTGCCAGCAGTTTCTACAGGGGAGAAGGTGGCTACACCTTC
TRBV12-3/TRBV12-4,few,TRBJ2-1,-,CASSFSGSQFF,TGTGCCAGCAGTTTTTCTGGTAGTCAGTTCTTC
TRBV3-1,many,TRBJ2-2,-,CASSQVGEETGELFF,TGTGCCAGCAGCCAAGTGGGCGAGGAAACCGGGGAGCTGTTTTTT
TRBV24-1,few,TRBJ2-7,-,CATSQTGRYHSSYEQYF,TGTGCCACCAGTCAGACAGGGAGGTACCACAGCTCCTACGAGCAGTACTTC
TRBV6-1,-,TRBJ2-7,-,CASSEGLACEQYF,TGTGCCAGCAGTGAAGGACTTGCCTGCGAGCAGTACTTC
TRBV7-9,-,TRBJ2-7,TRBD1,CASSLIPRDRAYEQYF,TGTGCCAGCAGCTTAATCCCCCGAGACAGGGCTTACGAGCAGTACTTC
TRBV29-1,-,TRBJ2-7,-,CSVGPSVLARQYF,TGCAGCGTTGGCCCGAGTGTATTGGCTCGGCAGTACTTC
TRBV3-1,-,TRBJ2-7,-,CASSMRQLGTYEQYF,TGTGCCAGCAGCATGCGACAGCTCGGGACCTACGAGCAGTACTTC
TRBV3-1,-,TRBJ2-1,-,CASSQAGDTNEQFF,TGTGCCAGCAGCCAAGCGGGGGATACCAATGAGCAGTTCTTC
TRBV28,-,TRBJ2-5,TRBD2,CASSLAGAGQETQYF,TGTGCCAGCAGTTTAGCGGGAGCAGGACAAGAGACCCAGTACTTC
TRBV6-1,-,TRBJ2-7,TRBD1,CASNLRDRASYEQYF,TGTGCCAGCAACCTCCGGGACAGGGCTTCCTACGAGCAGTACTTC
TRBV7-9,many,TRBJ1-1,TRBD1,CASSLGQVNTEAFF,TGTGCCAGCAGCCTCGGACAGGTGAACACTGAAGCTTTCTTT
TRBV20-1,few,TRBJ2-5,-,CSARALRDRQETQYF,TGCAGTGCTAGAGCGTTGAGGGACCGCCAAGAGACCCAGTACTTC
TRBV9,many,TRBJ2-5,TRBD1,CASSVPGQGRETQYF,TGTGCCAGCAGCGTTCCCGGACAGGGGCGTGAGACCCAGTACTTC
TRBV20-1,once,TRBJ1-4,-,CSARDLGADEKLFF,TGCAGTGCTAGAGATCTGGGGGCGGATGAAAAACTGTTTTTT